The present entry profiles one T cell receptor (beta chain) with its context. Its antigen remains unidentified. Only in-frame clones appear in the TCRdb table, and some are missing; sequencing was by immunoSEQ multiplex PCR. The sample holds 50,000 to 65,000 clones, about 95% seen once. This sample is drawn from a study of cytomegalovirus exposure and HLA in healthy donors. Whole-study findings and limits: A list of approximately 160 TCR beta chains associated with cytomegalovirus was given.

CDR3 length: 15 residues. Germline V gives CDR1 SGHVS, CDR2 FQNEAQ. J was trimmed by 3 bases and V by 4 bases; bases with no gene match: 6. Specimen: PBMCs. The TCR originated in a young woman in good health and CMV-seronegative. V is TRBV7-8 and J is TRBJ1-5, with TRBD1 matching over 7 bases. DNA of the CDR3: TGTGCCAGCAGCTACTGGACAGGAAACAATCAGCCCCAGCATTTT. The encoded protein is CASSYWTGNNQPQHF.